The 24 T cell receptor beta chains below were found in one sample sequenced in a study of blood T cell repertoires in COVID-19 (dated by TCRdb to 2018 to 2020). Library preparation employed the immunoSEQ multiplex PCR assay. TCRdb retrieved this table from immuneACCESS and kept in-frame rearrangements only. Not all clones are present; in checked studies, unresolved V genes account for under half, and no reason is known for the remainder. Counted in this sample were a few hundred thousand clones; 86% of them appeared once. Roughly a tenth of the sample lies in the top ten. Sequenced sample: peripheral blood. The receptors shown here come from a woman aged 45-65 years with COVID-19, enrolled during active disease.

The rearrangement uses TRBV9 and TRBJ1-5, with D uncertain. Germline V gives CDR1 SGDLS, CDR2 YYNGEE. V was shortened by 2 bases and J by 3 bases, with 6 bases between the two germline ends. The CDR3 covers 13 residues. The CDR3 spells CASSVSINQPQHF. The CDR3 bases are TGTGCCAGCAGCGTTAGCATCAATCAGCCCCAGCATTTT.

V usage is TRBV13 and J usage is TRBJ2-2; 10 positions match TRBD2. Germline V gene sequence: CDR1 PRHDT, CDR2 FYEKMQ (reference sequence). The CDR3 is 17 amino acids. The trim removed 2 bases at V and 1 base at J, leaving 4 bases unmatched. The CDR3 DNA is TGTGCCAGCAGCTTACGGGGACTAGCGATGAACACCGGGGAGCTGTTTTTT. Residues: CASSLRGLAMNTGELFF.

The chain is built from TRBV19 and TRBJ2-7; 10 bases align to TRBD1. The CDR3 has 15 amino acids. Germline lookup yields CDR1 LNHDA and CDR2 SQIVND (reference sequence). The ends lost 5 bases at V and 2 bases at J; junction bases unmatched: 6. The CDR3 region has the DNA TGTGCCAGTAGTCAGAGCGGGACAGGGGCCTACGAGCAGTACTTC. This sequence encodes CASSQSGTGAYEQYF.

The chain uses TRBV27 and TRBJ1-4; D unclear. Trimming took off 1 base at V and 7 bases at J, with 10 bases between the two ends. There are 14 residues in the CDR3. The germline V gene has CDR1 MNHEY and CDR2 SMNVEV (reference sequence). CDR3 protein: CASSLWGDGEKLFF. The CDR3 coding sequence is TGTGCCAGCAGTTTATGGGGAGATGGTGAAAAACTGTTTTTT.

The rearrangement uses TRBV4-3 and TRBJ2-3; D uncertain. The CDR3 is 17 residues long. Germline loops: CDR1 LGHNA, CDR2 YSLEER. Trimming removed 3 bases from V and 5 bases from J, with 21 bases in between. This CDR3 is CASSQETTRVIGDTQYF. The CDR3 bases are TGCGCCAGCAGCCAGGAAACAACTCGGGTCATCGGAGATACGCAGTATTTT.

The CDR3 nucleotides are TGTGCCAGTAGTACCTGGACAGTTCTAGCCAAAAACATTCAGTACTTC. Protein: CASSTWTVLAKNIQYF. The J gene is TRBJ2-4, the V gene TRBV19, with D perhaps matching TRBD1 (6 bases). The germline CDR1 and CDR2 sequences are LNHDA and SQIVND (reference sequence). V dropped 4 bases and J dropped 0 bases, with 13 bases sitting between them. This CDR3 region has 16 residues.

The chain carries TRBV19 and TRBJ2-2; 12 positions match TRBD1. V lost 6 bases to trimming and J lost 3 bases; unmatched junction nucleotides: 5. Per germline, CDR1 LNHDA and CDR2 SQIVND (reference sequence). The length of the CDR3 is 16 residues. CDR3 sequence reads: CASSTGTGGHTGELFF. For the CDR3, the DNA is TGTGCCAGTAGCACCGGGACAGGGGGCCACACCGGGGAGCTGTTTTTT.

This rearrangement joins TRBV5-5 to TRBJ2-5, with TRBD2 matching over 12 bases. CDR1 and CDR2 from the germline V gene are SGHKS and YYEKEE (reference sequence). The CDR3 is 15 residues long. Unmatched junction bases numbered 2, after V lost 4 bases and J lost 1 base. The CDR3 DNA sequence: TGTGCCAGCAGCCTAGCGGGGGGGCCCCAAGAGACCCAGTACTTC. Residues: CASSLAGGPQETQYF.

The chain has TRBV12-3 or TRBV12-4 and TRBJ2-7; tentative D call: TRBD2 (6 bases). Trimming cost V 11 bases and J 6 bases, with 17 bases left between them. This CDR3 comprises 12 residues. DNA of the CDR3: TGTGCCCCGGACAAAGGGAGGTGCGAGCAGTACTTC. It translates to CAPDKGRCEQYF.

The chain has TRBV7-2 and TRBJ2-1, with 11 bases identical to TRBD2. The CDR3 is made up of 16 amino acids. The junction had 3 bases not matched to a gene; V was cut back by 1 base and J by 4 bases. CDR1 and CDR2 from the germline V gene are SGHTA and FQGNSA. The DNA of the CDR3 is TGTGCCAGCAGCTTAGTAGCGGGGGGGCTTTACAATGAGCAGTTCTTC. Translation: CASSLVAGGLYNEQFF.

As regards this clone: Other DNA variants within this sample encode the same CDR3. The chain joins TRBV12-5 to TRBJ1-5, with TRBD1 identical over 11 bases. The CDR3 consists of 15 residues. V was pared by 6 bases and J by 2 bases, with 3 bases of the junction left unmatched. Germline V gene data show CDR1 as LGHNT and CDR2 as FRNRAP. CDR3 residues: CASGPGQGGNQPQHF. Here the CDR3 DNA reads TGTGCTAGTGGCCCGGGACAGGGGGGCAATCAGCCCCAGCATTTT.

The chain joins TRBV5-5 to TRBJ2-7, with a possible D match to TRBD1 (5 bases). Trimming stripped 2 bases from V and 6 bases from J, with 12 bases between. CDR3 length: 13 residues. Germline V lookup: CDR1 SGHKS, CDR2 YYEKEE (reference sequence). The CDR3: CASSLSGASEQYF. The CDR3 DNA is TGTGCCAGCAGCTTAAGTGGGGCCTCCGAGCAGTACTTC.

V gene TRBV19 combines with J gene TRBJ2-5, with 7 bases identical to TRBD2. V lost 8 bases, J lost 5 bases, and 8 bases stayed unmatched. The germline V gene encodes CDR1 LNHDA and CDR2 SQIVND (reference sequence). The CDR3 is 13 residues long. DNA of the CDR3: TGTGCCAGTGGAGGAGCGGGGAGGGAGACCCAGTACTTC. This encodes CASGGAGRETQYF.

The J gene is TRBJ2-7, the V gene TRBV4-3, with TRBD2 matching 9 bases. Trimming removed 0 bases from V and 5 bases from J; junction bases left unmatched: 5. Germline CDR1 reads LGHNA; CDR2 reads YSLEER. There are 15 residues in the CDR3. The CDR3 sequence: CASSQDTAGGNEQYF. The CDR3 region has the DNA TGCGCCAGCAGCCAAGATACGGCGGGGGGGAACGAGCAGTACTTC.

Concerning this clone: Other DNA variants within this sample encode the same CDR3. The chain carries TRBV27 and TRBJ1-2; D possibly corresponds to TRBD1 (5 bases). The CDR3 has 13 residues. CDR1 MNHEY and CDR2 SMNVEV come from the germline V gene (reference sequence). V dropped 3 bases and J dropped 2 bases, with 7 bases sitting between them. CDR3 amino acids: CASSLGGNYGYTF. CDR3 sequence (DNA): TGTGCCAGCAGTTTGGGGGGGAACTATGGCTACACCTTC.

The rearrangement joins TRBV19 to TRBJ2-1; 9 bases match TRBD2. CDR3 length: 16 residues. Germline V gene sequence: CDR1 LNHDA, CDR2 SQIVND (reference sequence). Losses at the gene ends were 11 bases for V and 5 bases for J; bases not matched to a gene: 16. CDR3 DNA sequence: TGTGCCTCAAGACCCCGCGGGGGGGACAAGAACAATGAGCAGTTCTTC. Its translation is CASRPRGGDKNNEQFF.

This chain links TRBV7-2 with TRBJ2-7, with D perhaps matching TRBD2 (6 bases). This CDR3 region has 12 residues. Germline CDR1 is SGHTA and CDR2 is FQGNSA. Between the trimmed V and J ends, which lost 5 bases and 2 bases, there was a span of 7 bases. CDR3 DNA sequence: TGTGCCAGCAGCCCGGGGGCCTACGAGCAGTACTTC. As protein: CASSPGAYEQYF.

As regards this clone: The sample carries other DNA sequences with the same CDR3. J is TRBJ2-7 and V is TRBV20-1; weak D call: TRBD2 (6 bases). Germline V gives CDR1 DFQATT, CDR2 SNEGSKA (reference sequence). This CDR3 is built from 11 residues. V was trimmed by 3 bases and J by 4 bases, leaving 7 bases between them. The CDR3, as DNA: TGCAGTGCTAGGGGGGGATACGAGCAGTACTTC. It encodes CSARGGYEQYF.

The chain has TRBV9 and TRBJ1-3, with 7 bases that match TRBD1. CDR1 is SGDLS, CDR2 YYNGEE, per germline. The junction had 9 bases not matched to a gene; V was cut back by 6 bases and J by 3 bases. CDR3 length: 15 amino acids. The CDR3 here is CASTRTGIGGNTIYF. The DNA of the CDR3 is TGTGCCAGCACTCGGACAGGCATTGGTGGAAACACCATATATTTT.

This chain uses TRBV7-3 with TRBJ2-1, with TRBD2 matching over 10 bases. This CDR3 has 15 amino acids. The ends lost 4 bases at V and 9 bases at J; junction bases unmatched: 9. The V gene's germline CDR1 is SGHTA and CDR2 FQGTGA. The CDR3 DNA sequence: TGTGCCAGCAGCTCGAGCGGGGGGGCCGCTGTTGAGCAGTTCTTC. The encoded protein is CASSSSGGAAVEQFF.

The J gene is TRBJ2-1, the V gene TRBV18; 7 positions agree with TRBD1. This CDR3 is 15 amino acids long. The germline gives CDR1 KGHSH, CDR2 LQKENI. J lost 6 bases, V lost 4 bases, and 9 bases had no gene match. The CDR3 here is CASSHDRDGLNEQFF. CDR3 DNA sequence: TGTGCCAGCTCACACGACAGGGATGGGCTCAATGAGCAGTTCTTC.

V is TRBV12-3 or TRBV12-4 and J is TRBJ2-3; tentatively, D is TRBD2 (6 bases). V lost 6 bases and J 2 bases, leaving 9 bases between the germline ends. The CDR3 runs 13 residues. CDR3 sequence (DNA): TGTGCCAGCAGGGGGGGACTCACAGATACGCAGTATTTT. Protein product: CASRGGLTDTQYF.

The J gene is TRBJ2-5, the V gene TRBV3-1 (or the pseudogene TRBV3-2), with 11 positions matching TRBD2. J gave up 1 base and V 5 bases, and 6 bases lay outside the gene matches. From germline, CDR1 is LGHDT and CDR2 YNNKEL (reference sequence). The CDR3 is 16 residues long. CDR3 in amino acids: CASSLRGLAGQETQYF. The CDR3 region has the DNA TGTGCCAGCAGCTTAAGAGGACTAGCGGGCCAAGAGACCCAGTACTTC.

V gene TRBV30 combines with J gene TRBJ2-1, with 10 positions matching TRBD2. Trimming at V came to 7 bases and at J to 4 bases, leaving 7 bases not matched to a gene. CDR3 length: 14 amino acids. The V gene's germline CDR1 is GTSNPN and CDR2 SVGIG (reference sequence). The DNA of the CDR3 is TGTGCCTATAAGCGGGGGGGTATATACAATGAGCAGTTCTTC. This translates into CAYKRGGIYNEQFF.